These T cell receptor beta chains were read from a single sample in a study of beta chain features in type 1 diabetes. Produced via immunoSEQ multiplex PCR; TCRdb's table is partial and in-frame only. The data contain about 700,000 clones, 13% of them singletons. The sample comprised naive CD4+ T cells from blood. The receptor set was obtained from a man between 18 and 29 years old with type 1 diabetes. Both conserved end residues are part of each CDR3. The D gene is left open where the match is weak.

v_call: TRBV19
d_call: NA
cdr3_aa: CASSQGIDQPQHF

v_call: TRBV5-6
d_call: NA
cdr3_aa: CASSGGTPIQYF

v_call: TRBV6-6
d_call: TRBD1
cdr3_aa: CASTAGTGFYGYTF

v_call: TRBV2
d_call: NA
cdr3_aa: CASWTYYTNEQFF

v_call: TRBV7-9
d_call: TRBD1
cdr3_aa: CASSRPGTGPRGGEQFF

v_call: TRBV6-5
d_call: NA
cdr3_aa: CASSYREGGDEQYF

v_call: TRBV5-4
d_call: NA
cdr3_aa: CASSWGHLNEQFF

v_call: TRBV10-2
d_call: NA
cdr3_aa: CASRQQGTGYEQYF

v_call: TRBV28
d_call: NA
cdr3_aa: CASREDRMDTEAFF

v_call: TRBV19
d_call: TRBD1
cdr3_aa: CASSGQGNTEAFF

v_call: TRBV30
d_call: NA
cdr3_aa: CAWSGRASNQPQHF

v_call: TRBV29-1
d_call: NA
cdr3_aa: CSVSADSYNSPLHF

v_call: TRBV10-3
d_call: TRBD2
cdr3_aa: CAISTGTTAYEQYF

v_call: TRBV28
d_call: NA
cdr3_aa: CASTPGQGREKLFF

v_call: TRBV29-1
d_call: TRBD1
cdr3_aa: CSGQAGTATGELFF

v_call: TRBV18
d_call: NA
cdr3_aa: CASSPLDGAYEQYF

v_call: TRBV4-1
d_call: NA
cdr3_aa: CASSQGLLETQYF

v_call: TRBV20-1
d_call: NA
cdr3_aa: CSRPNTYGYTF

v_call: TRBV5-4
d_call: NA
cdr3_aa: CASSSAAGVVGYTF

v_call: TRBV30
d_call: NA
cdr3_aa: CAWSAQLGVSGELFF

v_call: TRBV7-9
d_call: NA
cdr3_aa: CASSGIGDFYEQYF

v_call: TRBV28
d_call: NA
cdr3_aa: CATSAGAFYGYTF